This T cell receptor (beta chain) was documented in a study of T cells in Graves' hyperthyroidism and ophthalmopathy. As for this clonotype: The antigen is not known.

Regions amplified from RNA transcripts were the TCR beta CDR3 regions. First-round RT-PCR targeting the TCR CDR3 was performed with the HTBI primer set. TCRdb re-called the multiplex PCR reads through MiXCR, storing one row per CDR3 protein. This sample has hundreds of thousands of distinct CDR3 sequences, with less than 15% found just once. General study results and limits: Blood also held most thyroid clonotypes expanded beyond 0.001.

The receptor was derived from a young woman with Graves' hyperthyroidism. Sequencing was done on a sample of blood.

CDR3 nucleotides: TGCGCCAGCAGCTTTGGACAAAAGGGGTATGGCTACACCTTC. This codes for CASSFGQKGYGYTF. J is TRBJ1-2 and V is TRBV5-1, with D perhaps matching TRBD1 (5 bases). The CDR3 is 14 residues long. V gave up 2 bases and J gave up 5 bases, with 13 bases separating them. Germline V gene data show CDR1 as SGHRS and CDR2 as YFSETQ.